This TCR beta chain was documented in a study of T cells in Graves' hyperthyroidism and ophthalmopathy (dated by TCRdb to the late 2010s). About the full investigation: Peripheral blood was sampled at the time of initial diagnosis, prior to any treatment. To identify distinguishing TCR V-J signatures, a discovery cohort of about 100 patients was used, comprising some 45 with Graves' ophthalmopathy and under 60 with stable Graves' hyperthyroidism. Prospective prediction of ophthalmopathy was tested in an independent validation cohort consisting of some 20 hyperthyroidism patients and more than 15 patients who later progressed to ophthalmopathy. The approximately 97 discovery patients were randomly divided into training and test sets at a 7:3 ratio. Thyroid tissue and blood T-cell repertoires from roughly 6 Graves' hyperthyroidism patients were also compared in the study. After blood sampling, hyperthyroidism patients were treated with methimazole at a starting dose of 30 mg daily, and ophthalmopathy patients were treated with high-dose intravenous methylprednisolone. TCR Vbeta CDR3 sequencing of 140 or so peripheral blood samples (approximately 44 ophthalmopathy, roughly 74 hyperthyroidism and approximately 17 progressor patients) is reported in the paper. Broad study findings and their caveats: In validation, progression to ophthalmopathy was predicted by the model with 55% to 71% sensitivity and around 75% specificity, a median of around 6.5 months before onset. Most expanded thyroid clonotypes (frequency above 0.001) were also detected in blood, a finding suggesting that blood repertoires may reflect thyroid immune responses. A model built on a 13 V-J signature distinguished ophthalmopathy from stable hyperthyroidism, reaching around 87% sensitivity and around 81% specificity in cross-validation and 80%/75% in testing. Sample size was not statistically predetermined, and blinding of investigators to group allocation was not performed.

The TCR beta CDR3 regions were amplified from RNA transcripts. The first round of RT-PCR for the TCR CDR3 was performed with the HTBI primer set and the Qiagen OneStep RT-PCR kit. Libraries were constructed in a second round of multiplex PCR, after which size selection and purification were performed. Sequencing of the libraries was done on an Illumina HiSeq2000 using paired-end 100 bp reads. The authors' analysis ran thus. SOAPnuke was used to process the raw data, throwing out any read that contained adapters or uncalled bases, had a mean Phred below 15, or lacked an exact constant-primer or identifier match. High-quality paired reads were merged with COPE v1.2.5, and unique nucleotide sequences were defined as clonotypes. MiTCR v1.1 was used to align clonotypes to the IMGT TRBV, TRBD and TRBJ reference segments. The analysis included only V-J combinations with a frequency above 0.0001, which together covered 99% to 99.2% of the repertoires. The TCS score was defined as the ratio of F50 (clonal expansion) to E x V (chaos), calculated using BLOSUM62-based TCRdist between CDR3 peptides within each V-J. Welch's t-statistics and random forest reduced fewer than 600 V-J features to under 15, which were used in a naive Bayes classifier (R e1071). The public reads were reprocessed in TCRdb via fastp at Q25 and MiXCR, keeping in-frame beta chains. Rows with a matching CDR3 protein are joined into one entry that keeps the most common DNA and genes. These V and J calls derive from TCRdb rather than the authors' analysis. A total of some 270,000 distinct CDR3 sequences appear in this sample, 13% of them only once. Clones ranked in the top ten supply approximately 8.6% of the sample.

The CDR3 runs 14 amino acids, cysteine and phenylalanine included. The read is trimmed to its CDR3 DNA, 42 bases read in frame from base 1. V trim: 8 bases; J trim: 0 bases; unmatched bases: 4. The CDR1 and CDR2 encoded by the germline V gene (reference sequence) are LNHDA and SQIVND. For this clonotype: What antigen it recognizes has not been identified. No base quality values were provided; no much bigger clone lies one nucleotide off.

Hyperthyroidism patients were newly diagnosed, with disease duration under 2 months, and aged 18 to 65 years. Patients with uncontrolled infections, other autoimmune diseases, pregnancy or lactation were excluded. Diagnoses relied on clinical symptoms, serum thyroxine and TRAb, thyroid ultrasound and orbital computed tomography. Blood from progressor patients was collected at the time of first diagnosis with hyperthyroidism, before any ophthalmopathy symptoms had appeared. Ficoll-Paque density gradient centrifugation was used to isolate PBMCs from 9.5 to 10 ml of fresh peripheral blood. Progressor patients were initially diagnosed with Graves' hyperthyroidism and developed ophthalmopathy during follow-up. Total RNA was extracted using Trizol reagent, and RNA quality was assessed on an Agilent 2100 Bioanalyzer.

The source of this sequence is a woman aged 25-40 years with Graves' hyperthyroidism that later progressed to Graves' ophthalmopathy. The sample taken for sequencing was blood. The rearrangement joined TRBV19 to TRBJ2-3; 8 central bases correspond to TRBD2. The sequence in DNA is TGTGCCAGTCGGCCTAGCGGGAGCACAGATACGCAGTATTTT. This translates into CASRPSGSTDTQYF.